This T cell receptor (beta chain) was sequenced for a study of identical twins. V lost 0 bases and J lost 2, with 11 bases in between. Per the germline V gene, CDR1 is LGHNT and CDR2 is FRNRAP. The CDR3 has 16 residues. In TCRdb, the 5' RACE reads were re-called with MiXCR into one record per CDR3 protein. Among around 690,000 distinct CDR3 sequences listed, less than 25% were seen once. This clonotype was counted a few times. These same data were also listed under a study on T cells expressing NK-cell markers. That paper adds: NKG2C+ dominant clonotypes from 5 to 7 donors made up about 1.0-8% of CD8+ T cells.

The rearrangement links TRBV12-5 to TRBJ2-1; weak D call: TRBD1 (6 bases). The TCR sequence derives from a woman between 18 and 29 years old in good health. Source material: PBMCs. The CDR3 sequence is CASGLVRGGPYNEQFF. The CDR3 DNA reads TGTGCTAGTGGTTTGGTAAGAGGGGGACCCTACAATGAGCAGTTCTTC.